Given below is one T cell receptor (beta chain) in context. The target antigen is unknown. DNA at around 210 ng, some 31,000 T cell genomes, went into sorted-subset replicate PCRs. The assay was immunoSEQ multiplex PCR, and TCRdb's table has in-frame clones only and misses some. The data contain some 2,500,000 clones, 93% of them seen just once; the ten biggest clones take up approximately 0.35%. The investigators split CD4+ cells into a CD45RA+ naive subset and a CD45RA-negative memory subset. This specimen comes from a study of shared clonotypes between healthy human individuals. Study results and caveats: Non-shared clonotypes were found to have lower generation probabilities than the clonotypes that were shared by all four of the sorted-subset donors.

Sequences were obtained from naive CD4+ T cells from PBMCs. Specified subset: CD45RA+ positively selected. The TCR originated in a young man in good health. Some clones in this sample may be carry-over from other donors' samples.

DNA for the CDR3: TGTGCCAGCAGCTTGGCAGGTGTCTCTGGAAACACCATATATTTT. It translates to CASSLAGVSGNTIYF. The chain couples TRBV5-4 to TRBJ1-3; D remains unclear. Germline V gene lookup returns CDR1 SGHNT and CDR2 YYREEE (reference sequence). The length of the CDR3 is 15 residues. Between the trimmed V and J ends, which lost 0 bases and 0 bases, there was a span of 7 bases.